This T cell receptor beta chain came from a study of cytomegalovirus exposure and HLA in healthy donors. Use of 60 Vbeta and 13 Jbeta primers characterized the PCR. Assay used: immunoSEQ multiplex PCR; TCRdb lists only in-frame clones, some missing. The repertoire holds 130,000 or so clones, over 75% seen once, with 1.5% in the top ten. This clone was observed a few times. The TCR was taken from a woman under 30 in good health and CMV-seronegative. Specimen: PBMCs.

CDR3 bases: TGTGCCAGCAGCCCCAGACAGAGTTTTAATGAAAAACTGTTTTTT. This sequence encodes CASSPRQSFNEKLFF. The chain joins TRBV9 to TRBJ1-4, with D perhaps TRBD1 (5 bases). V was pared by 4 bases and J by 4 bases, with 14 bases between. This CDR3 is built from 15 residues. Germline V gene lookup returns CDR1 SGDLS and CDR2 YYNGEE.